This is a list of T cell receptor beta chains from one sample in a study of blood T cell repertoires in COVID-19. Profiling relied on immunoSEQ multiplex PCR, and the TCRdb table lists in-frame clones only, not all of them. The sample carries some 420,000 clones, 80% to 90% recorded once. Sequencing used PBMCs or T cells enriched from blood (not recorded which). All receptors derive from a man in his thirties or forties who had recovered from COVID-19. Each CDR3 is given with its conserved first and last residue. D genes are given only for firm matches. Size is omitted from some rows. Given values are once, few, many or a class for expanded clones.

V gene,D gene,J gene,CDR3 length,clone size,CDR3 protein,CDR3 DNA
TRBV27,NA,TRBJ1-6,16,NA,CASSSRGEGNNSPLHF,TGTGCCAGCAGTTCCCGTGGGGAGGGCAATAATTCACCCCTCCACTTT
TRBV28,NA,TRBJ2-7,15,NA,CASSQETRQDYEQYF,TGTGCCAGCAGCCAAGAAACTCGACAGGACTACGAGCAGTACTTC
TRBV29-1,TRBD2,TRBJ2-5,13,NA,CSVRGGGLETQYF,TGCAGCGTCAGGGGCGGGGGGCTAGAGACCCAGTACTTC
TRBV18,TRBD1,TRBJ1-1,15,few,CASSPLDRGGGEAFF,TGTGCCAGCTCACCCTTGGACAGGGGAGGAGGTGAAGCTTTCTTT
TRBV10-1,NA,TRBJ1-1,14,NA,CASSDQGRTPEAFF,TGCGCCAGCAGTGATCAGGGGAGAACCCCTGAAGCTTTCTTT
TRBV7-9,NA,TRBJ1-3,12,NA,CASSLNGNTIYF,TGTGCCAGCAGCCTAAATGGAAACACCATATATTTT
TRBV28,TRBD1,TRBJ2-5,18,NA,CASSLLLLRDRGQETQYF,TGTGCCAGCAGTTTATTACTACTTCGGGACAGAGGACAAGAGACCCAGTACTTC
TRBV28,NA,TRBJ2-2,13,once,CASRMAGTGELFF,TGTGCCAGCAGGATGGCAGGGACCGGGGAGCTGTTTTTT
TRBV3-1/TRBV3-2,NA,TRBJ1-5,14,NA,CASSLQQGDQPQHF,TGTGCCAGCAGCTTACAACAGGGCGATCAGCCCCAGCATTTT
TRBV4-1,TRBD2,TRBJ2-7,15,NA,CASSQDGLAGDEQYF,TGCGCCAGCAGCCAAGATGGACTAGCGGGAGACGAGCAGTACTTC
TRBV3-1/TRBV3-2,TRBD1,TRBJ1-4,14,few,CASSPGQGNEKLFF,TGTGCCAGCAGCCCGGGACAGGGCAATGAAAAACTGTTTTTT
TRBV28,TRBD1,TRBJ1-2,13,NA,CATPTGWIYGYTF,TGTGCCACCCCGACAGGGTGGATCTATGGCTACACCTTC
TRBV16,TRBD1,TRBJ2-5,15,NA,CASSHSGTGIKTQYF,TGTGCCAGCAGCCACTCCGGGACAGGGATAAAGACCCAGTACTTC
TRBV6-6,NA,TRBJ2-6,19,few,CASSPAERVGHGGANVLTF,TGTGCCAGCAGTCCAGCCGAACGGGTGGGTCATGGAGGGGCCAACGTCCTGACTTTC
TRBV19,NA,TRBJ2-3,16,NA,CASSPEPRLPTDTQYF,TGTGCCAGTAGCCCCGAACCTCGGTTACCCACAGATACGCAGTATTTT
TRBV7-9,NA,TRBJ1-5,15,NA,CASSSPGMGNQPQHF,TGTGCCAGCAGCAGCCCGGGGATGGGCAATCAGCCCCAGCATTTT
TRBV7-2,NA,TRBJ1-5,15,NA,CASSFQGGANQPQHF,TGTGCCAGCAGCTTCCAAGGAGGAGCCAATCAGCCCCAGCATTTT
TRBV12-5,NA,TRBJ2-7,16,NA,CASGLVRHGGDYEQYF,TGTGCTAGTGGTTTGGTACGCCACGGAGGGGACTACGAGCAGTACTTC
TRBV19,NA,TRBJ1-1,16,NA,CASLAGGRGMNTEAFF,TGTGCCAGTCTGGCGGGGGGGCGGGGGATGAACACTGAAGCTTTCTTT
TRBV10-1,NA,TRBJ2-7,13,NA,CASSDAGSYEQYF,TGCGCCAGCAGTGATGCAGGCTCCTACGAGCAGTACTTC
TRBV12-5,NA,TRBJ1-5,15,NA,CASGLGEASNQPQHF,TGTGCTAGTGGTTTGGGGGAGGCGAGCAATCAGCCCCAGCATTTT
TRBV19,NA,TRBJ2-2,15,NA,CASSLTGMGTGELFF,TGTGCCAGTAGTCTGACAGGCATGGGCACCGGGGAGCTGTTTTTT
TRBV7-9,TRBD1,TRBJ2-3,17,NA,CASSSFPGQGRRDTQYF,TGTGCCAGCAGCTCATTTCCCGGACAGGGGAGAAGAGATACGCAGTATTTT
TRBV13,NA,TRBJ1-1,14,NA,CASSPLAGGTEAFF,TGTGCCAGCAGCCCCTTGGCGGGGGGCACTGAAGCTTTCTTT
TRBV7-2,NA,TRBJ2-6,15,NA,CASSSQLSGANVLTF,TGTGCCAGCAGCTCACAGCTCTCTGGGGCCAACGTCCTGACTTTC
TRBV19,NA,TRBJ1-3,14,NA,CASSITSSGNTIYF,TGTGCCAGTAGTATAACAAGCTCTGGAAACACCATATATTTT
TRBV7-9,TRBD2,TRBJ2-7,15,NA,CASSTGLAGAYEQYF,TGTGCCAGCAGCACGGGACTAGCGGGGGCCTACGAGCAGTACTTC
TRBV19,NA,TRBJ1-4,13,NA,CASSEQGGEKLFF,TGTGCCAGTAGTGAACAGGGAGGGGAAAAACTGTTTTTT
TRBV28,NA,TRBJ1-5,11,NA,CASSQGAWQHF,TGTGCCAGCAGTCAGGGTGCATGGCAGCATTTT
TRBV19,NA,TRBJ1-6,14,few,CASRTSGSGSPLHF,TGTGCCAGTAGGACTAGCGGTAGTGGGTCACCCCTCCACTTT
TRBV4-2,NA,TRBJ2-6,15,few,CASSTSTSGANVLTF,TGTGCCAGCAGCACTAGCACCTCTGGGGCCAACGTCCTGACTTTC
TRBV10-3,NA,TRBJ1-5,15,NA,CAISESLSEPRPQHF,TGTGCCATCAGTGAGTCGTTGTCCGAACCTAGGCCCCAGCATTTT
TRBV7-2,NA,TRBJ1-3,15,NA,CASSFQGPSGNTIYF,TGTGCCAGCAGCTTTCAGGGCCCCTCTGGAAACACCATATATTTT
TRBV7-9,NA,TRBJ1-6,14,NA,CASSGGEGNSPLHF,TGTGCCAGCTCGGGGGGAGAGGGGAATTCACCCCTCCACTTT
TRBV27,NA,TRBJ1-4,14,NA,CASSFGGGHEKLFF,TGTGCCAGCAGTTTTGGGGGGGGGCATGAAAAACTGTTTTTT
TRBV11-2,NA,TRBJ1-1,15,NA,CASSLFRGIGTEAFF,TGTGCCAGCAGCTTATTTAGGGGGATCGGCACTGAAGCTTTCTTT